This T cell receptor delta chain was found in a study of delta chains in infants with herpesvirus infections (TCRdb year 2023). With regard to the full study: A Ugandan infant birth cohort was prospectively followed from birth to characterize gammadelta T cell responses to primary cytomegalovirus (CMV) infection. Using PBMC, gammadelta TCRs were sequenced for 15 to 20 CMV-infected infants, one of whom was congenitally infected, and for 8 CMV-uninfected infants who had enough sample available. Previously published Belgian fetal and cord blood gammadelta TCR data were included only for comparison and were not generated in this cohort. By approximate age, the infant blood samples fell into groups of 1.5, 4, 8 and 12 months. The study searched for a public fetal Vdelta1/Vgamma8 gammadelta TCR clonotype in infants who acquired CMV infection after birth.

Library preparation used RT-PCR. To generate TCR cDNA, RNA from PBMC was reverse transcribed using SuperScript II together with primers specific for the gamma chain and the delta chain. cDNA was purified with AMPure XP beads, amplified, and indexed with Illumina adapters using the Nextera XT Index Kit. Sequencing of the gammadelta TCR libraries was done on an Illumina MiSeq using a V2 300-cycle kit. The paper's processing steps were these. Using MiXCR v2.1.12, CDR3 sequences were assembled, and reads were mapped onto D, J and V genes obtained from GenBank. Repertoire analyses of the CDR3 clonotypes were performed with VDJtools v1.2.1. For TCRdb, the public reads were processed anew by CATT, and duplicate DNA sequences were folded into one row. The V and J calls, along with clone size, are taken from TCRdb and not from the paper's own processing. The sample table shows roughly 1,200 delta-chain clones, and roughly 8.2% are seen once. Of the sample, less than 9% falls within the top ten clones.

This clone is regarded as medium-sized (0.01 to 0.1%). There is no known antigen for this receptor. One base away there is no much larger clone; base qualities are not given. V drops 1 base and J drops 0 bases, leaving 18 bases in between. The CDR3, from cysteine to phenylalanine, totals 18 residues. Left in the record is the CDR3 DNA by itself, 54 bases read in frame from the first base. The germline V gene specifies TSWWSYY as CDR1 and QGS as CDR2. What the work shows at the level of the full study, not this receptor alone: Of 18 CMV-infected infants, 4 carried the public Vdelta1 clonotype: three infants infected postnatally before 120 days of age and the congenitally infected infant. Limitations noted by the authors included a small sample size and a lack of race- or environment-matched controls, because nearly all Ugandans acquire CMV before adulthood. Detection of the public clonotype was limited to the first time point after infection, and the public clonotype was not found in uninfected infants or in infants infected after 120 days. Public-clonotype frequency among Vdelta1 cells appeared to be inversely correlated with age at infection and was observed to decay rapidly, seemingly without persisting beyond approximately 8 weeks. In CMV-uninfected infants, the public clonotype might still exist at levels below the detection limit.

In Kampala, Uganda, pregnant women receiving prenatal care were recruited and their infants were enrolled, and documentation of maternal HIV status was required. Families received weekly visits, and collection of infant clinical information, oral swabs and peripheral blood began at 6 weeks of age and continued every 4 months after that. Blood was collected in heparin tubes, and PBMC were isolated by Ficoll-Paque density gradient centrifugation and cryopreserved. The chain uses TRDV1 and TRDJ1; the D gene is perhaps TRDD2, on 6 matching bases. The clonotype was recovered from a human donor who was a Ugandan infant, either HIV-exposed or HIV-unexposed (not recorded which). The sequenced sample was peripheral blood, obtained at time point 2 of longitudinal follow-up. The CDR3 protein is CALGERRPSVIYTDKLIF. The nucleotide sequence is TGTGCTCTTGGGGAACGGAGGCCTTCCGTCATTTACACCGATAAACTCATCTTT.